This T cell receptor beta chain appears in the sequencing data of a study of shared T cell receptors in the human thymus. The germline V gene encodes CDR1 SGHDN and CDR2 FVKESK. The trim removed 4 bases at V and 0 bases at J, leaving 16 bases unmatched. This CDR3 comprises 19 residues. The data were produced by immunoSEQ multiplex PCR, yet TCRdb's version contains in-frame clones alone and is incomplete. The sample consists of hundreds of thousands of clones, about 90% of them appearing once. These sequences were also reported in another study, on human thymus T cells. Per that study: Healthy Finnish infants undergoing corrective surgery for congenital heart defects provided the donor material. The thymus was resected at corrective cardiac surgery. V and J genes seemed to be used with bias in thymic and blood repertoires. Unrelated individuals reportedly shared highly overlapping thymic TCR repertoires.

This receptor was identified in a boy under three years old with a congenital heart defect. This chain joins TRBV14 and TRBJ2-3, with TRBD1 identical over 7 bases. Input material: thymocytes. The CDR3 is CASSPTMTQGNQSTDTQYF. CDR3 nucleotides: TGTGCCAGCAGCCCTACCATGACACAGGGGAATCAAAGCACAGATACGCAGTATTTT.